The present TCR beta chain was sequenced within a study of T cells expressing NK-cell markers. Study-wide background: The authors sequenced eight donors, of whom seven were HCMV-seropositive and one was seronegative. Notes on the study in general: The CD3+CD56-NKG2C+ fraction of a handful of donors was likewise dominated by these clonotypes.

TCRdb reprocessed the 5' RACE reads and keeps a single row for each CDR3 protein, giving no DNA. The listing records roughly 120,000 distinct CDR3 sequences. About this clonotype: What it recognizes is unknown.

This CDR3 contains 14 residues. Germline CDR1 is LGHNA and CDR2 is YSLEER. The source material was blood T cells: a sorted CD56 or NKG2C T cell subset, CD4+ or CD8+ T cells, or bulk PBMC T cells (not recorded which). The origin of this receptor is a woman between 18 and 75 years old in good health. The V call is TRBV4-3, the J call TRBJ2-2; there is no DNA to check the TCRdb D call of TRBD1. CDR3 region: CASSLDRNTGELFF.